Detailed here is one T cell receptor beta chain. Its target is unknown. The data originate from a study of siplizumab effects on memory and regulatory T cells. V was trimmed by 6 bases and J by 5 bases, leaving 14 bases between them. This CDR3 contains 13 residues. Germline CDR1 reads SGHRS; CDR2 reads YFSETQ. Points from the study as a whole: There were only a minor fraction of alloreactive clones that mapped to unstimulated subsets. Among mappable alloreactive CD4+ clones, the Treg-derived fraction averaged around 66% with siplizumab versus under 30% in controls.

Profiled with immunoSEQ multiplex PCR; TCRdb holds only in-frame clones, not every one. The top ten clones hold 0.32% of a sample with roughly 100,000 clones, approximately 94% of them seen once. V usage is TRBV5-1 and J usage is TRBJ2-5, with D unclear. What was sequenced was CD4+ T cells sorted from blood. The sequence derives from a human donor in good health. CDR3 protein: CASIDLLSETQYF. Written as DNA, the CDR3 is TGCGCCAGCATCGACCTCCTAAGCGAGACCCAGTACTTC.